The 19 T cell receptor beta chains below come from one sample, sequenced in a study of T cell responses to AZD1222 COVID-19 vaccine. Using immunoSEQ multiplex PCR, the repertoire was profiled, and TCRdb retains in-frame clones only, with some absent. This table has 90,000 to 95,000 clones, over 80% appearing once. This sample comprised peripheral blood, obtained on day 0 of AZD1222 vaccination. These TCRs come from an adult in good health.

This clone was counted a single time. V usage is TRBV7-2 and J usage is TRBJ1-1; 8 nucleotides match TRBD1. Unmatched junction bases numbered 12, after V lost 6 bases and J lost 6 bases. The germline V gene encodes CDR1 SGHTA and CDR2 FQGNSA. This CDR3 has 15 residues. The CDR3 region has the DNA TGTGCCAGCAGTTCACGGACAGGGTCGAGGGCTGAAGCTTTCTTT. Its protein is CASSSRTGSRAEAFF.

The rearrangement uses TRBV11-1 and TRBJ2-7; D might be TRBD2 (5 bases). This CDR3 has 13 residues. Germline V gene data show CDR1 as SGHAT and CDR2 as FQDESV (reference sequence). Trimming stripped 3 bases from V and 4 bases from J, with 10 bases between. CDR3 nucleotides: TGTGCCAGCAGCTTGGCGGGCCTATACGAGCAGTACTTC. It encodes CASSLAGLYEQYF.

This clone was picked up one time. The chain recombines TRBV5-1 with TRBJ2-7; 7 positions match TRBD1. V was clipped by 4 bases and J by 2 bases; unmatched bases: 6. The CDR3 runs to 14 residues. The germline CDR1 and CDR2 sequences are SGHRS and YFSETQ. Written as DNA, the CDR3 is TGCGCCAGCAGCATGGGACAGAGACCCTACGAGCAGTACTTC. Translating it yields CASSMGQRPYEQYF.

The chain links TRBV30 to TRBJ1-2, with D hard to call. There are 13 residues in the CDR3. Germline V lookup: CDR1 GTSNPN, CDR2 SVGIG (reference sequence). The V gene lost 2 bases and the J gene lost 8 bases, with 15 bases spanning the gap. CDR3 in DNA: TGTGCCTGGAGTAGAACAAACTATGGGGGCTACACCTTC. Protein product: CAWSRTNYGGYTF.

V and J are TRBV6-6 and TRBJ1-2; 10 bases are shared with TRBD1. J was trimmed by 6 bases and V by 2 bases; bases with no gene match: 0. The CDR3 consists of 13 residues. The germline gives CDR1 MNHNY, CDR2 SVGAGI (reference sequence). As DNA, the CDR3 is TGTGCCAGCAGTTACGGACAGGGGGATGGCTACACCTTC. Translation: CASSYGQGDGYTF.

This clone was observed a few times. The chain employs TRBV15 and TRBJ1-6; D gene uncertain. Trimming took off 10 bases at V and 3 bases at J, with 13 bases between the two ends. Germline V gene lookup returns CDR1 LNHNV and CDR2 YYDKDF (reference sequence). CDR3 length: 14 residues. This chain's CDR3 is CANESLRYNSPLHF. The CDR3 DNA reads as TGTGCCAACGAGAGTCTACGCTATAATTCACCCCTCCACTTT.

The chain employs TRBV7-9 and TRBJ2-2; no reliable D call. Trimming pared 5 bases from V and 2 bases from J, leaving 12 bases between. Germline V CDR1 and CDR2: SEHNR, FQNEAQ (reference sequence). CDR3 length equals 15 residues. The CDR3, as DNA: TGTGCCAGCAGCCTCGGGCACGGAAACACCGGGGAGCTGTTTTTT. It codes for CASSLGHGNTGELFF.

V is TRBV28 and J is TRBJ1-1; TRBD1 agrees at 8 bases. Trimming cost V 6 bases and J 1 base; bases outside gene matches: 4. The CDR3 is 14 amino acids. The germline V gene has CDR1 MDHEN and CDR2 SYDVKM. In DNA form, the CDR3 reads TGTGCCAGCAGCTCAGGGGGCGCGAACACTGAAGCTTTCTTT. This sequence encodes CASSSGGANTEAFF.

The V and J genes are TRBV5-1 and TRBJ1-1; 12 bases are shared with TRBD1. J gave up 5 bases and V 4 bases, and 3 bases lay outside the gene matches. Germline loops: CDR1 SGHRS, CDR2 YFSETQ. The CDR3 has 14 residues. CDR3 bases: TGCGCCAGCAGCCCGGGACAGGGGGCTACTGAAGCTTTCTTT. The encoded protein is CASSPGQGATEAFF.

V usage is TRBV12-3 or TRBV12-4 and J usage is TRBJ2-3; D gene uncertain. V shed 3 bases and J shed 6 bases, with 10 bases lying between them. The length of the CDR3 is 13 residues. The CDR3 region has the DNA TGTGCCAGCAGTTTCTGGAGAACTGATACGCAGTATTTT. Protein sequence: CASSFWRTDTQYF.

This clone appeared once. This sequence joins TRBV6-5 and TRBJ1-2; D unresolved. V dropped 0 bases and J dropped 5 bases, with 7 bases sitting between them. In germline, CDR1 is MNHEY, CDR2 SVGAGI. The CDR3 loop spans 13 amino acids. Here the CDR3 DNA reads TGTGCCAGCAGTTACTCGAGGCAGTATGGCTACACCTTC. It is translated as CASSYSRQYGYTF.

This clone is a singleton in its sample. J is TRBJ2-5 and V is TRBV18; D is unclear. The CDR3 consists of 10 residues. Trimming removed 8 bases from V and 1 base from J, with 2 bases in between. The germline V gene has CDR1 KGHSH and CDR2 LQKENI. The CDR3 DNA reads as TGTGCCAGCGGCCAAGAGACCCAGTACTTC. Its translation is CASGQETQYF.

The DNA for the CDR3 is TGTGCCAGCAGTTCCGGACAGGGCGATCAGCCCCAGCATTTT. This codes for CASSSGQGDQPQHF. This chain uses TRBV28 with TRBJ1-5, with TRBD1 identical over 8 bases. J was trimmed by 5 bases and V by 4 bases; bases with no gene match: 4. This CDR3 is built from 14 residues. The germline CDR1 and CDR2 sequences are MDHEN and SYDVKM. Combining the CDR3 with reference TRBV28 and TRBJ1-5 gives the whole variable domain DVKVTQSSRYLVKRTGEKVFLECVQDMDHENMFWYRQDPGLGLRLIYFSYDVKMKEKGDIPEGYSVSREKKERFSLILESASTNQTSMYLCASSSGQGDQPQHFGDGTRLSIL.

This rearrangement joins TRBV11-3 to TRBJ1-1, with 11 bases fitting TRBD1. The germline V gene encodes CDR1 SGHNT and CDR2 YENEEA. V lost 3 bases and J lost 4; bases outside the gene matches: 4. The CDR3 loop spans 15 amino acids. CDR3 sequence: CASSFSGTGGTEAFF. The CDR3 nucleotides are TGTGCCAGCAGCTTTTCCGGGACAGGGGGCACTGAAGCTTTCTTT.

The V call is TRBV2, the J call TRBJ1-1, with a possible D match to TRBD1 (5 bases). The CDR3 covers 13 residues. Germline CDR1 is SNHLY and CDR2 is FYNNEI. Trimming shortened V by 6 bases and J by 3 bases, and 11 bases separated the two germline ends. The CDR3 sequence is CASSREGDTEAFF. DNA of the CDR3: TGTGCCAGCAGCAGGGAAGGGGACACTGAAGCTTTCTTT.

The rearrangement joins TRBV9 to TRBJ2-3; maybe TRBD1 (6 bases). The CDR3 length is 16 residues. Germline CDR1 SGDLS, CDR2 YYNGEE. The V and J ends lost 0 bases and 0 bases respectively, with 11 bases between them. The CDR3 spells CASSVATGSSTDTQYF. CDR3 sequence (DNA): TGTGCCAGCAGCGTAGCTACAGGGTCTAGCACAGATACGCAGTATTTT.

The chain employs TRBV11-2 and TRBJ2-1, with D hard to call. V shed 5 bases and J shed 10 bases, with 12 bases lying between them. This CDR3 contains 12 residues. Germline CDR1 reads SGHAT; CDR2 reads FQNNGV. The CDR3 DNA follows: TGTGCCAGCAGCGAACAGCTTGCAGAGCAGTTCTTC. It specifies CASSEQLAEQFF.

The rearrangement uses TRBV5-1 and TRBJ1-3; D remains ambiguous. V lost 4 bases and J lost 1, with 12 bases in between. This CDR3 is 15 amino acids long. Looked up from germline, CDR1 is SGHRS and CDR2 is YFSETQ. The CDR3 region is CASSPGSQSGNTIYF. For the CDR3, the DNA is TGCGCCAGCAGCCCGGGGTCCCAATCTGGAAACACCATATATTTT.

The rearrangement joins TRBV19 to TRBJ2-3; 9 nucleotides align to TRBD2. The V segment lost 2 bases and the J segment 5 bases; nucleotides outside the gene matches: 8. Germline V CDR1 and CDR2: LNHDA, SQIVND (reference sequence). The CDR3 covers 16 residues. CDR3 bases: TGTGCCAGTAGTATATTTACTAGCGGGCACCTAGATACGCAGTATTTT. This sequence encodes CASSIFTSGHLDTQYF.